This T cell receptor (beta chain) was recorded in a study of blood T cell repertoires in COVID-19 (dated by TCRdb to between 2020 and 2021). Some background on the complete study: Samples from collaborators originated in the United States, Italy and Spain and spanned both the acute and convalescent phases of COVID-19. The material from the prospective study consisted of cDNA or gDNA derived from T cells, B-cell-depleted T cells, or PBMCs. Subjects who had been exposed to COVID-19, were actively infected with it, or had recovered from it provided the deeply sampled blood TCRbeta repertoires that made up the dataset. The repertoires were released in a freely available public database meant as a resource for research on the immune response to SARS-CoV-2. Samples were obtained from the ongoing ImmuneRACE study (first 160 participants) and from 1,254 subjects provided by 6 global collaborators. The sample metadata nearly always contained a de-identified subject ID, COVID-19 status, age in years and sex. HLA class I and class II types, where available, came from metadata supplied by the sample provider rather than from assay-based typing.

TCRbeta CDR3 regions were amplified from genomic DNA using the immunoSEQ Assay, a bias-controlled multiplex PCR. As for the authors' bioinformatics: The number of nucleated cells in each sample was estimated by amplification of reference gene primers within the assay. To quantify the absolute abundance of each unique TCRbeta CDR3 rearrangement, sequence reads were collapsed and filtered. For each sample, productive Simpson clonality was calculated by taking the square root of Simpson's diversity index across productive rearrangements. TCRdb re-hosts the immuneACCESS table, in-frame sequences only. Its copies lack some clones; in the studies checked, an unresolved V gene accounts for under half of them, and the cause for the rest is not known. The DNA gave D and trimming, while V, J and clone size come from that table. This sample gives around 380,000 clones in total; around 87% of them show up just once. 1% to 1.5% of the sample comes from the top ten.

Participants in the prospective study were enrolled through a virtual design, were aged roughly 18 to 100 years, and lived in 20 to 30 United States geographic areas. Cohort assignment in the prospective study relied on participant-reported clinical history from a screening survey and a study questionnaire. For ImmuneRACE Cohort 3, a participant was defined as recovered based on two consecutive negative NP/OP PCR tests, clearance by a healthcare professional, or resolution of symptoms. In the prospective study, whole blood, serum and a nasopharyngeal or oropharyngeal swab were collected from each participant by mobile phlebotomists. Participants in the prospective study had the option to provide additional blood draws and questionnaires over a 2-month period. Prospective study blood samples were shipped either frozen or at room temperature before DNA extraction. In regard to this clone: It has no known antigen specificity. No per-base quality is available; no much larger clone lies one base away.

General study outcomes and caveats: Clinical and demographic metadata were provided uncurated, with the amount varying by source and participant.

This clonotype originated in a man between 25 and 39 years old who had recovered from COVID-19. The sample was PBMCs or T cells enriched from blood (not recorded which).

CDR3 sequence: CASSPYGQAFGGYTF. At the DNA level, the sequence is TGTGCCAGCAGCCCGTACGGACAGGCGTTCGGTGGCTACACCTTC. This sequence uses TRBV9 and TRBJ1-2; TRBD1 aligns with 7 central bases. The CDR3 covers 15 residues, taking in both the cysteine and the phenylalanine. Only CDR3 DNA is held: 45 bases, read in frame from base 1. CDR1 is given as SGDLS and CDR2 as YYNGEE, both from the germline V gene. At the junction V is shortened by 4 bases and J by 7 bases; bases outside the gene matches: 13.